The 20 T cell receptor beta chains presented below share a single source sample, sequenced in a study of T cell responses to AZD1222 COVID-19 vaccine. Only in-frame clones appear in the TCRdb table, and some are missing; sequencing was by immunoSEQ multiplex PCR. The sample consists of 150,000 or so clones, around 90% of them appearing once. The material sequenced was peripheral blood, taken on day 0 of AZD1222 vaccination. The receptors here all came from an adult in good health.

The table lists this clone with a count of one. The V call is TRBV6-5, the J call TRBJ1-4; D unresolved. The CDR3 spans 15 residues. Trimming took off 4 bases at V and 8 bases at J, with 17 bases between the two ends. Germline-derived CDR1 and CDR2 are MNHEY and SVGAGI. Here the CDR3 reads CASSSPTRVGEKLFF. CDR3 DNA: TGTGCCAGCAGTTCACCCACCCGGGTGGGGGAAAAACTGTTTTTT.

V is TRBV28 and J is TRBJ2-1, with 7 bases aligning to TRBD2. The germline V gene has CDR1 MDHEN and CDR2 SYDVKM. V gave up 2 bases and J gave up 0 bases; unmatched junction bases: 4. The CDR3 spans 16 residues. The CDR3 reads CASSLNLAVSYNEQFF. The CDR3 nucleotides read TGTGCCAGCAGTTTAAACCTAGCGGTCTCCTACAATGAGCAGTTCTTC.

V gene TRBV25-1 combines with J gene TRBJ2-3; a possible D gene is TRBD1 (6 bases). V lost 5 bases, J lost 5 bases, and 14 bases lay in between. CDR1 is MGHDK and CDR2 is SYGVNS in the germline V gene. The CDR3 covers 14 residues. CDR3 sequence: CASSHTGWEDTQYF. DNA for the CDR3: TGTGCCAGCAGTCATACAGGGTGGGAAGATACGCAGTATTTT.

The V and J genes are TRBV28 and TRBJ1-1; 11 bases line up with TRBD1. Looked up from germline, CDR1 is MDHEN and CDR2 is SYDVKM. CDR3 length: 15 amino acids. V trimming: 10 bases; J trimming: 5 bases; junction bases outside the gene matches: 12. CDR3 sequence: CATTGTGGPETEAFF. DNA for the CDR3: TGTGCCACGACCGGGACAGGGGGACCCGAAACTGAAGCTTTCTTT.

The rearrangement joins TRBV10-3 to TRBJ1-5; TRBD1 matches at 8 bases. The CDR3 sequence is 16 residues long. Trimming cost V 0 bases and J 0 bases; bases outside gene matches: 1. CDR1 ENHRY and CDR2 SYGVKD come from the germline V gene. CDR3 loop: CAISESGQVSNQPQHF. DNA for the CDR3: TGTGCCATCAGTGAGTCGGGACAGGTTAGCAATCAGCCCCAGCATTTT.

This sequence joins TRBV6-5 and TRBJ2-1; 9 nucleotides align to TRBD2. Trimming at V came to 0 bases and at J to 5 bases, leaving 5 bases not matched to a gene. CDR1 and CDR2 from the germline V gene are MNHEY and SVGAGI. There are 16 residues in the CDR3. CDR3 sequence reads: CASSYSSSSGDNEQFF. CDR3 in DNA: TGTGCCAGCAGTTACTCGAGTTCTAGCGGGGACAATGAGCAGTTCTTC.

The V gene is TRBV10-2, the J gene TRBJ1-1; maybe TRBD1 (6 bases). V lost 3 bases, J lost 3 bases, and 14 bases lay in between. The CDR3 has 15 amino acids. Germline CDR1 reads WSHSY; CDR2 reads SAAADI. Here the CDR3 reads CASSDLWSGDTEAFF. The CDR3 coding sequence is TGCGCCAGCAGTGATCTATGGTCAGGGGACACTGAAGCTTTCTTT.

This sequence joins TRBV11-2 and TRBJ2-1; a possible D gene is TRBD2 (6 bases). This CDR3 contains 14 residues. Trimming stripped 4 bases from V and 2 bases from J, with 9 bases between. Germline V gene lookup returns CDR1 SGHAT and CDR2 FQNNGV. The CDR3 bases are TGTGCCAGCAGCTCATCGGGGGCCTACAATGAGCAGTTCTTC. This sequence encodes CASSSSGAYNEQFF.

This clone was recorded once. The chain has TRBV5-5 and TRBJ2-4; D is perhaps TRBD2 (5 bases). Germline lookup yields CDR1 SGHKS and CDR2 YYEKEE (reference sequence). V shed 4 bases and J shed 2 bases, with 10 bases lying between them. This CDR3 is 14 amino acids long. The CDR3 loop reads CASSADWTKNIQYF. The CDR3 bases are TGTGCCAGCAGCGCGGACTGGACCAAAAACATTCAGTACTTC.

V is TRBV9 and J is TRBJ2-5; 7 bases align to TRBD1. The J segment lost 7 bases and the V segment lost 4 bases, leaving 13 bases of the junction unmatched. The CDR3 extends over 15 amino acids. Germline values: CDR1 SGDLS, CDR2 YYNGEE. This CDR3 reads CASSPWDRLKGTQYF. The CDR3 DNA reads TGTGCCAGCAGCCCCTGGGACAGATTGAAGGGGACCCAGTACTTC. The whole variable domain, remainder taken from reference TRBV9 and TRBJ2-5, is DSGVTQTPKHLITATGQRVTLRCSPRSGDLSVYWYQQSLDQGLQFLIQYYNGEERAKGNILERFSAQQFPDLHSELNLSSLELGDSALYFCASSPWDRLKGTQYFGPGTRLLVL.

The genes are TRBV7-8 and TRBJ1-5; D is undetermined. Per germline, CDR1 SGHVS and CDR2 FQNEAQ. The CDR3 contains 13 residues. Trimming pared 2 bases from V and 7 bases from J, leaving 9 bases between. The CDR3 nucleotides read TGTGCCAGCAGCTTATTGTCGGCGCAGCCCCAGCATTTT. Translating it yields CASSLLSAQPQHF. The full variable domain, completed using reference TRBV7-8 and TRBJ1-5, is GAGVSQSPRYKVAKRGQDVALRCDPISGHVSLFWYQQALGQGPEFLTYFQNEAQLDKSGLPSDRFFAERPEGSVSTLKIQRTQQEDSAVYLCASSLLSAQPQHFGDGTRLSIL.

A single count supports this clone. The chain employs TRBV11-3 and TRBJ2-7; D not resolved. This CDR3 has 12 amino acids. Germline-derived CDR1 and CDR2 are SGHNT and YENEEA. V was cut by 5 bases and J by 3 bases, with 8 bases left in between. CDR3 amino acids: CASSADFYEQYF. For the CDR3, the DNA is TGTGCCAGCAGCGCCGACTTCTACGAGCAGTACTTC.

The sample holds one count of this clone. The chain joins TRBV7-2 to TRBJ2-6; D perhaps matches TRBD1 (6 bases). The CDR3 covers 17 residues. CDR1 and CDR2 from the germline V gene are SGHTA and FQGNSA. V lost 1 base and J 2 bases, leaving 12 bases between the germline ends. CDR3 loop: CASSLDVRGTGANVLTF. Here the CDR3 DNA reads TGTGCCAGCAGCTTAGACGTAAGGGGGACTGGGGCCAACGTCCTGACTTTC.

This chain links TRBV6-5 with TRBJ1-2; 8 bases are shared with TRBD1. CDR1 MNHEY and CDR2 SVGAGI come from the germline V gene. V lost 4 bases to trimming and J lost 2 bases; unmatched junction nucleotides: 6. This CDR3 comprises 15 residues. CDR3 coding DNA: TGTGCCAGCAGTTCCCTCAGGGGGCGCAACTATGGCTACACCTTC. Translating it yields CASSSLRGRNYGYTF.

The CDR3 region has the DNA TGTGCCAGCAGTCCAATAGCGGGAGGCCCGTACGAGCAGTACTTC. It translates to CASSPIAGGPYEQYF. The rearrangement joins TRBV6-2 or TRBV6-3 to TRBJ2-7; 10 bases are shared with TRBD2. In germline, CDR1 is MNHEY, CDR2 SVGEGT. The CDR3 is made up of 15 amino acids. The V segment lost 5 bases and the J segment 4 bases; nucleotides outside the gene matches: 8.

This clone was found once. The CDR3 DNA sequence: TGCGCCAGCAGCTTGGATACGGGCACCGAGCAGTACTTC. Its protein product is CASSLDTGTEQYF. J is TRBJ2-7 and V is TRBV5-1; D gene unclear. From germline, CDR1 is SGHRS and CDR2 YFSETQ. CDR3 length equals 13 residues. V lost 0 bases to trimming and J lost 6 bases, with 10 bases between them.

The CDR3 spells CASSVDGTGVTGELFF. CDR3 nucleotides: TGTGCCAGCAGCGTAGACGGGACAGGGGTCACCGGGGAGCTGTTTTTT. The chain is built from TRBV9 and TRBJ2-2, with TRBD1 identical over 10 bases. The CDR3 runs 16 residues. V gave up 0 bases and J gave up 4 bases; unmatched junction bases: 3. Germline V gene lookup returns CDR1 SGDLS and CDR2 YYNGEE.

This sequence joins TRBV5-6 and TRBJ1-1, with D possibly matching TRBD1 (6 bases). The germline CDR1 and CDR2 sequences are SGHDT and YYEEEE. The germline V and J ends were trimmed by 2 bases and 5 bases, with 10 bases remaining between them. The CDR3 is 13 amino acids. The CDR3 DNA reads as TGTGCCAGCAGCTTACCAGGGGATACTGAAGCTTTCTTT. It codes for CASSLPGDTEAFF.

CDR3 nucleotides: TGTGCCAGCAGCCAAGAACTAGCCCTGGGGAGAAATACGCAGTATTTT. It translates to CASSQELALGRNTQYF. The J gene is TRBJ2-3, the V gene TRBV14; D possibly corresponds to TRBD2 (6 bases). V was trimmed by 0 bases and J by 7 bases, leaving 17 bases between them. Germline V gives CDR1 SGHDN, CDR2 FVKESK. The CDR3 is 16 residues long.

The chain uses TRBV19 and TRBJ2-7, with no clear D. CDR1 LNHDA and CDR2 SQIVND come from the germline V gene (reference sequence). V lost 6 bases and J 0 bases, leaving 12 bases between the germline ends. The length of the CDR3 is 14 residues. As DNA, the CDR3 is TGTGCCAGTAGGCCCGACACCCTCTCCTACGAGCAGTACTTC. Its translation: CASRPDTLSYEQYF.